This TCR beta chain was observed in a study of T-cell reconstitution after alpha-beta-depleted transplantation in children. This clonotype was observed many times. During its preparation, the TCRbeta library received unique molecular identifiers. MiXCR, applied by TCRdb to the PCR reads, yields one record per CDR3 protein. Of about 110,000 distinct CDR3 sequences in the sample, about a tenth were seen once. CDR1 and CDR2 from the germline V gene are MNHEY and SVGEGT. The V gene lost 6 bases and the J gene lost 9 bases, with 18 bases spanning the gap. The CDR3 is 15 amino acids. The origin of this receptor is a human donor who donated a stem cell graft to a child with acute lymphoblastic leukemia. The sample was PBMCs from the stem cell graft donor, taken from the stem cell graft. The chain employs TRBV6-2 or TRBV6-3 and TRBJ1-6; D not certain. DNA of the CDR3: TGTGCCAGCAGGGACCCGTTGGGAACCGGTTCACCCCTCCACTTT. Translating it yields CASRDPLGTGSPLHF.